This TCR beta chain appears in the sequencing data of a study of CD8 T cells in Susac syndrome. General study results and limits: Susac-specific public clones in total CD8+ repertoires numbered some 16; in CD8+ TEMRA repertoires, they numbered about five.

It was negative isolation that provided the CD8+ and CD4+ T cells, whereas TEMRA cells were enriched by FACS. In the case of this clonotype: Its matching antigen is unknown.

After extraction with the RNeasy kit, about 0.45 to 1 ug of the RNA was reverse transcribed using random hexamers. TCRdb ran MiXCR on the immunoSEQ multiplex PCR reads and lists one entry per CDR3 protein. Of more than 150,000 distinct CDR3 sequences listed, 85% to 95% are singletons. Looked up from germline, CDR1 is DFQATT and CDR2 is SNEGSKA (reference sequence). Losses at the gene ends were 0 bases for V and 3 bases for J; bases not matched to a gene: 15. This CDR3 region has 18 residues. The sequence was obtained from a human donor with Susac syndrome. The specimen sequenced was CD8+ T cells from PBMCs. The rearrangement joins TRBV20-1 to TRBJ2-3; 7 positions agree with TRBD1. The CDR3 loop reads CSAREGPRRQGRTDTQYF. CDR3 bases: TGCAGTGCTAGAGAAGGCCCCCGTCGACAGGGAAGAACAGATACGCAGTATTTT.